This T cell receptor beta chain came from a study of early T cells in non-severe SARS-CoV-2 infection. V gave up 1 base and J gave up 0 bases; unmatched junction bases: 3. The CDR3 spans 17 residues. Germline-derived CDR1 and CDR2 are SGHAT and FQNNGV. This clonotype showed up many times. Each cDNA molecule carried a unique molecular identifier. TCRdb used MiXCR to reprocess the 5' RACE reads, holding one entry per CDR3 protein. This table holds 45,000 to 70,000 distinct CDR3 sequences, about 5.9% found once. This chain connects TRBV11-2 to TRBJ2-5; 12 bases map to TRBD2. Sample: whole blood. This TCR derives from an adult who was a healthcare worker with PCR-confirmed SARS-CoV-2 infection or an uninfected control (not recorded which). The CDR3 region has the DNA TGTGCCAGCAGCTTAGTTGGGACTAGCGGGTACCAAGAGACCCAGTACTTC. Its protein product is CASSLVGTSGYQETQYF.